A selection of T cell receptor beta chains follows, all from one sample in a study of T cell clones after liver transplantation. The data were produced by immunoSEQ multiplex PCR, yet TCRdb's version contains in-frame clones alone and is incomplete. The repertoire consists of 20,000 or so clones, with around 93% occurring once and the leading ten covering roughly 25%. Here the sequenced sample was CD8+ T cells from blood, taken around 25 months after liver transplant. Every receptor here comes from a human patient who received a liver transplant. The graft donor may account for some of the T cells. The CDR3 runs from the conserved cysteine through the conserved F or W. The D gene is left open where the match is weak. Size tells how often a clone was seen (once, few, many) or the class of an expanded clone, and some rows leave it out.

>TRBV13|15|NA|TRBJ1-1|NA
CASSSQSQGVTEAFF
TGTGCCAGCAGTTCCCAATCACAGGGAGTCACTGAAGCTTTCTTT
>TRBV28|12|NA|TRBJ1-1|NA
CASTRAGLKAFF
TGTGCCAGCACCCGTGCGGGGCTGAAGGCTTTCTTT
>TRBV7-9|16|TRBD1|TRBJ2-3|NA
CASSNRDRVYRDTQYF
TGTGCCAGCAGCAACCGGGACAGGGTGTATCGGGATACGCAGTATTTT
>TRBV4-3|17|NA|TRBJ1-3|NA
CASSQEDGPGLGNTIYF
TGCGCCAGCAGCCAAGAGGACGGGCCAGGCCTTGGAAACACCATATATTTT
>TRBV28|12|TRBD1|TRBJ2-7|NA
CQTGTASYEQYF
TGTCAAACCGGGACAGCCTCCTACGAGCAGTACTTC
>TRBV7-9|14|NA|TRBJ2-7|NA
CASSLAGGPYEQYF
TGTGCCAGCAGCTTAGCGGGAGGCCCCTACGAGCAGTACTTC
>TRBV6-1|14|NA|TRBJ2-1|NA
CASSDGGAYNEQFF
TGTGCCAGCAGTGATGGGGGAGCGTACAATGAGCAGTTCTTC
>TRBV27|15|TRBD1|TRBJ1-5|NA
CASRAGTASNQPQHF
TGTGCCAGCAGGGCGGGGACAGCTAGCAATCAGCCCCAGCATTTT
>TRBV14|14|NA|TRBJ2-1|NA
CASSPNPSEGEQFF
TGTGCCAGCAGCCCCAACCCAAGCGAGGGTGAGCAGTTCTTC
>TRBV11-2|15|NA|TRBJ2-5|NA
CASSLGRLWGETQYF
TGTGCCAGCAGCCTAGGCCGGTTGTGGGGAGAGACCCAGTACTTC
>TRBV5-5|14|NA|TRBJ1-1|NA
CASSPGPGDTEAFF
TGTGCCAGCAGCCCCGGACCTGGGGACACTGAAGCTTTCTTT
>TRBV4-1|13|TRBD1|TRBJ1-5|few
CASTQGRGQPQHF
TGCGCCAGCACACAGGGGCGTGGGCAGCCCCAGCATTTT
>TRBV7-8|14|NA|TRBJ2-3|NA
CASSLGGAWDTQYF
TGTGCCAGCAGCTTGGGGGGGGCCTGGGATACGCAGTATTTT
>TRBV5-1|15|NA|TRBJ2-2|NA
CASRGGRGWSGELFF
TGCGCCAGCAGGGGCGGCCGCGGGTGGTCCGGGGAGCTGTTTTTT
>TRBV5-5|13|NA|TRBJ1-1|NA
CASSLPRNTEAFF
TGTGCCAGCAGCTTGCCAAGGAACACTGAAGCTTTCTTT
>TRBV21-1|17|NA|TRBJ1-1|NA
CASSFAPGGGQTTEAFF
TGTGCCAGCAGTTTCGCGCCAGGTGGGGGGCAGACCACTGAAGCTTTCTTT
>TRBV19|14|NA|TRBJ2-7|NA
CASSIVGASYEQYF
TGTGCCAGTAGTATAGTCGGAGCCTCCTACGAGCAGTACTTC
>TRBV27|13|NA|TRBJ1-2|NA
CASGLGGNYGYTF
TGTGCCAGCGGGTTGGGGGGAAACTATGGCTACACCTTC
>TRBV5-1|16|TRBD2|TRBJ2-1|NA
CASRIGSSGITNEQFF
TGCGCCAGCAGGATAGGGTCTAGCGGGATTACCAATGAGCAGTTCTTC
>TRBV7-7|14|NA|TRBJ2-1|NA
CASSLSQGRSEQFF
TGTGCTAGCAGCCTAAGTCAGGGAAGGAGCGAGCAGTTCTTC
>TRBV7-3|13|NA|TRBJ2-7|NA
CASSLDSSYEQYF
TGTGCCAGCAGCTTAGACTCTTCCTACGAGCAGTACTTC
>TRBV19|14|TRBD2|TRBJ2-7|NA
CASSSGGSGNEQYF
TGTGCCAGTAGTTCCGGCGGGAGTGGGAACGAGCAGTACTTC
>TRBV11-3|13|NA|TRBJ2-5|NA
CASSTGTAETQYF
TGTGCCAGCAGCACCGGGACGGCGGAGACCCAGTACTTC